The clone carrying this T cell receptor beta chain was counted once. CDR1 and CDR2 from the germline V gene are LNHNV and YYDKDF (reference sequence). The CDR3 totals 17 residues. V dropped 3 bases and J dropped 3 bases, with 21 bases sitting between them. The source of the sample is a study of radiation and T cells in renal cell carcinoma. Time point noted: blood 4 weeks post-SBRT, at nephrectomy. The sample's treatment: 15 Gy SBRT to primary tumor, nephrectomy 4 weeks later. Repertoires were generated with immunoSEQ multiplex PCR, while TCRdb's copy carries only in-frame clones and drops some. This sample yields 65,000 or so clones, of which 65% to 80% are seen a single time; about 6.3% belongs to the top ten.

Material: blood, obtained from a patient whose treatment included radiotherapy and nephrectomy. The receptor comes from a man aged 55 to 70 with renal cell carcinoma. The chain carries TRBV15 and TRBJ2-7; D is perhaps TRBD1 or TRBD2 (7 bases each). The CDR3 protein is CATSSFFSDREGYEQYF. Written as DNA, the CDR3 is TGTGCCACCAGCAGCTTTTTTTCTGACAGGGAGGGCTACGAGCAGTACTTC.